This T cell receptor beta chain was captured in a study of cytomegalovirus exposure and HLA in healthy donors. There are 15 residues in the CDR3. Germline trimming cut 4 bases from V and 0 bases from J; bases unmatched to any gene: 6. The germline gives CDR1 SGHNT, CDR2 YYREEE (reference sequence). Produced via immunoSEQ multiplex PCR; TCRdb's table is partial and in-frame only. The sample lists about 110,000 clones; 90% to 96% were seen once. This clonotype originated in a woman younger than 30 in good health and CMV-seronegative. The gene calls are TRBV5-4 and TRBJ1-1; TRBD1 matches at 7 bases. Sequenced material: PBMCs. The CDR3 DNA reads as TGTGCCAGCAGCCCGGTACAGGGGATGAACACTGAAGCTTTCTTT. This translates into CASSPVQGMNTEAFF. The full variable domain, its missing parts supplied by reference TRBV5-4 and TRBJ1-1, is ETGVTQSPTHLIKTRGQQVTLRCSSQSGHNTVSWYQQALGQGPQFIFQYYREEENGRGNFPPRFSGLQFPNYSSELNVNALELDDSALYLCASSPVQGMNTEAFFGQGTRLTVV.